The 20 T cell receptor beta chains given below trace back to one sample, sequenced in a study of shared clonotypes between healthy human individuals. Sequenced by immunoSEQ multiplex PCR; TCRdb stores in-frame clones only, minus some. Of roughly 500,000 clones listed, around 85% are singletons. The sequenced material came from PBMCs. These receptors all come from a middle-aged woman in good health. Some clones in this sample may be carry-over from other donors' samples.

The chain couples TRBV5-4 to TRBJ2-3; D unresolved. The CDR3 has 11 residues. Trimming shortened V by 2 bases and J by 6 bases, and 4 bases separated the two germline ends. CDR1 and CDR2 (germline): SGHNT, YYREEE (reference sequence). The CDR3 coding sequence is TGTGCCAGCAGCTTTTTGGATACGCAGTATTTT. This translates into CASSFLDTQYF.

The genes are TRBV7-9 and TRBJ2-7, with D maybe TRBD2 (5 bases). The germline V and J ends were trimmed by 0 bases and 3 bases, with 9 bases remaining between them. This CDR3 has 14 residues. CDR1 and CDR2 from the germline V gene are SEHNR and FQNEAQ (reference sequence). The CDR3 DNA reads TGTGCCAGCAGCTTAGCACTTGAGGGCTACGAGCAGTACTTC. As protein: CASSLALEGYEQYF.

The chain carries TRBV11-3 and TRBJ2-1; 7 bases align to TRBD1. This CDR3 is built from 17 residues. Looked up from germline, CDR1 is SGHNT and CDR2 is YENEEA. V lost 3 bases, J lost 4 bases, and 12 bases stayed unmatched. The CDR3: CASSFDATGWFYNEQFF. In DNA, the CDR3 is TGTGCCAGCAGCTTTGATGCGACAGGGTGGTTTTACAATGAGCAGTTCTTC.

Details on this clone: The sample carries other DNA sequences with the same CDR3. The V call is TRBV10-2, the J call TRBJ2-2; 10 bases map to TRBD1. There are 16 residues in the CDR3. Germline values: CDR1 WSHSY, CDR2 SAAADI. Germline trimming cut 3 bases from V and 5 bases from J; bases unmatched to any gene: 6. This chain's CDR3 is CASSDGRDRGTGELFF. The CDR3 DNA is TGCGCCAGCAGTGATGGTCGGGACAGGGGAACCGGGGAGCTGTTTTTT.

The rearrangement links TRBV7-2 to TRBJ1-5, with TRBD1 as a possible D gene (6 bases). V was trimmed by 2 bases and J by 2 bases, leaving 7 bases between them. Germline-derived CDR1 and CDR2 are SGHTA and FQGNSA. The CDR3 runs 14 residues. CDR3 coding DNA: TGTGCCAGCAGCTTACCAGGGGGCAATCAGCCCCAGCATTTT. This encodes CASSLPGGNQPQHF.

This clone showed up just once. CDR3 in amino acids: CASSLDGGGEQFF. CDR3 DNA sequence: TGTGCCAGCAGCTTAGACGGGGGAGGGGAGCAGTTCTTC. The chain uses TRBV7-3 and TRBJ2-1; 7 bases are shared with TRBD2. In germline, CDR1 is SGHTA, CDR2 FQGTGA. Germline trimming cut 2 bases from V and 10 bases from J; bases unmatched to any gene: 5. This CDR3 spans 13 amino acids.

In regard to this clone: Other DNA sequences in this specimen translate into the identical CDR3. V is TRBV10-2 and J is TRBJ1-5, with 7 bases lining up with TRBD1. The germline V gene encodes CDR1 WSHSY and CDR2 SAAADI. The CDR3 sequence is 15 residues long. Trimming took 6 bases from V and 4 from J; bases not matched to a gene: 9. The CDR3 sequence is CASRSGGLRNQPQHF. In DNA form, the CDR3 reads TGCGCCAGCAGATCAGGGGGGTTGCGTAATCAGCCCCAGCATTTT.

The chain recombines TRBV2 with TRBJ1-4; TRBD1 aligns across 7 bases. The CDR3 covers 13 residues. With V trimmed by 8 bases and J by 5 bases, 5 bases remained unmatched. Germline V gene lookup returns CDR1 SNHLY and CDR2 FYNNEI. CDR3 sequence reads: CASATGENEKLFF. DNA for the CDR3: TGTGCCAGCGCCACAGGGGAAAATGAAAAACTGTTTTTT.

This clone is a singleton in its sample. A read error likely explains this, since a far larger clone differs by one base. The V and J genes are TRBV6-4 and TRBJ2-2, with 10 bases identical to TRBD1. V lost 11 bases, J lost 3 bases, and 9 bases stayed unmatched. This CDR3 region has 15 residues. CDR1 is MRHNA, CDR2 SNTAGT, per germline. CDR3 coding DNA: TGTGCCGGCGGGGTCGGGACAGGGGACACCGGGGAGCTGTTTTTT. Translated, it gives CAGGVGTGDTGELFF.

This clone appeared once. This sequence joins TRBV5-8 and TRBJ2-3; D possibly corresponds to TRBD2 (6 bases). Trimming left V 3 bases short and J 3 bases short, with 11 bases between. This CDR3 comprises 14 residues. Germline-derived CDR1 and CDR2 are SGHTS and YDEGEE. The CDR3 region has the DNA TGTGCCAGCAGCTCGGGAGAGTGGACAGATACGCAGTATTTT. Encoded protein: CASSSGEWTDTQYF.

This sequence joins TRBV27 and TRBJ1-4, with D unresolved. CDR1 and CDR2 from the germline V gene are MNHEY and SMNVEV (reference sequence). Trimming cost V 4 bases and J 4 bases, with 4 bases left between them. The CDR3 extends over 12 amino acids. As DNA, the CDR3 is TGTGCCAGCAGTTCCCATAATGAAAAACTGTTTTTT. Translating gives CASSSHNEKLFF.

This clone was observed at least ten times. The V and J genes are TRBV19 and TRBJ2-5; tentative D call: TRBD2 (5 bases). The J call may be faulty, since TRBJ2-7 better matches the DNA end. The CDR3 is 13 residues long. Germline CDR1 reads LNHDA; CDR2 reads SQIVND (reference sequence). The CDR3 DNA sequence: TGTGCCAGTTCCCCCGGGGTACCCTACGAGCAGTACTTC. Translating it yields CASSPGVPYEQYF.

The chain combines TRBV6-4 with TRBJ1-5; D not resolved. The length of the CDR3 is 19 residues. V dropped 8 bases and J dropped 0 bases, with 26 bases sitting between them. CDR1 MRHNA and CDR2 SNTAGT come from the germline V gene. The CDR3 sequence: CASDPDPHLPMYSNQPQHF. The CDR3 coding sequence is TGTGCCAGCGACCCGGACCCCCATCTTCCCATGTATAGCAATCAGCCCCAGCATTTT.

This clone was recorded once. The V gene is TRBV4-3, the J gene TRBJ1-1, with 7 nucleotides matching TRBD1. CDR1 is LGHNA, CDR2 YSLEER, per germline. The V and J ends lost 0 bases and 6 bases, in that order; junction bases with no gene match: 19. This CDR3 has 19 amino acids. CDR3 amino acids: CASSQDPTGLSSPNPEAFF. As DNA, the CDR3 is TGCGCCAGCAGCCAAGACCCGACAGGGCTCTCGTCCCCTAACCCTGAAGCTTTCTTT.

This clone showed up just once. The chain links TRBV2 to TRBJ2-1, with 15 bases matching TRBD2. This CDR3 is 18 amino acids long. With 11 bases clipped from V and 6 bases from J, the junction kept 17 bases outside the gene matches. Germline CDR1 SNHLY, CDR2 FYNNEI. The CDR3 bases are TGTGCCCCCACGCCGGGACTAGCGGGAGGACGAGGGTGCAATGAGCAGTTCTTC. Protein: CAPTPGLAGGRGCNEQFF.

A word on this clone: This probably arose from a read error, given a far larger clone one base away. At the DNA level, this CDR3 is encoded by other sequences in the same sample as well. J is TRBJ2-5 and V is TRBV28; maybe TRBD2 (5 bases). Matching the DNA end better, TRBJ2-7 makes the J call doubtful. Germline values: CDR1 MDHEN, CDR2 SYDVKM. The CDR3 spans 15 residues. The CDR3 here is CASSLSPSGSYEQYF. CDR3 DNA sequence: TGTGCCAGCAGTTTAAGTCCTAGTGGGAGCTACGAGCAGTACTTC.

The chain links TRBV18 to TRBJ2-3; 7 positions agree with TRBD2. V lost 2 bases and J lost 2; bases outside the gene matches: 7. This CDR3 contains 16 residues. Germline lookup yields CDR1 KGHSH and CDR2 LQKENI. In DNA, the CDR3 is TGTGCCAGCTCACCATTACTAGCGCAGTTCACAGATACGCAGTATTTT. Amino acids: CASSPLLAQFTDTQYF.

In its sample, this clone was seen a few times. The chain carries TRBV28 and TRBJ1-3; D is possibly TRBD1 (6 bases). V was cut by 6 bases and J by 0 bases, with 9 bases left in between. Looked up from germline, CDR1 is MDHEN and CDR2 is SYDVKM. CDR3 length: 14 amino acids. CDR3 loop: CASRDSRSGNTIYF. CDR3 nucleotide sequence: TGTGCCAGCAGGGACAGCCGCTCTGGAAACACCATATATTTT. The variable domain in full, completed from reference TRBV28 and TRBJ1-3, reads DVKVTQSSRYLVKRTGEKVFLECVQDMDHENMFWYRQDPGLGLRLIYFSYDVKMKEKGDIPEGYSVSREKKERFSLILESASTNQTSMYLCASRDSRSGNTIYFGEGSWLTVV.

This chain uses TRBV19 with TRBJ2-5; D is perhaps TRBD2 (7 bases). V was shortened by 4 bases and J by 5 bases, with 17 bases between the two germline ends. This CDR3 contains 15 residues. Germline CDR1 is LNHDA and CDR2 is SQIVND (reference sequence). CDR3 nucleotides: TGTGCCAGTAGTACACAGTCGGGGGGCGCCGAGACCCAGTACTTC. It encodes CASSTQSGGAETQYF.

This chain connects TRBV7-9 to TRBJ2-2; D unresolved. V was shortened by 5 bases and J by 2 bases, with 9 bases between the two germline ends. This CDR3 contains 14 residues. The germline V gene has CDR1 SEHNR and CDR2 FQNEAQ (reference sequence). This CDR3 is CASSHNSNTGELFF. CDR3 coding DNA: TGTGCCAGCAGCCATAACAGCAACACCGGGGAGCTGTTTTTT.